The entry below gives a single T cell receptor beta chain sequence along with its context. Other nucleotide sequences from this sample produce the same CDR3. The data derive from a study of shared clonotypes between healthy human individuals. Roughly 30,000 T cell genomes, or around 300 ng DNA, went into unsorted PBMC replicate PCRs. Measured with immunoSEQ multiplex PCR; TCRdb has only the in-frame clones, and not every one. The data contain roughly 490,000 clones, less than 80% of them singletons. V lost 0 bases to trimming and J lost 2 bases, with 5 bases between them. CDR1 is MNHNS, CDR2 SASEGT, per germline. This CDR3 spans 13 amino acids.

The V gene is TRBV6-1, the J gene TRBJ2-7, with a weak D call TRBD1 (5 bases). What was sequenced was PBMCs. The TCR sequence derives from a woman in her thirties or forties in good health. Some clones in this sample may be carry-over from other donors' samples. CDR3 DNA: TGTGCCAGCAGTGAAGCGGGGCCCTACGAGCAGTACTTC. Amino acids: CASSEAGPYEQYF.